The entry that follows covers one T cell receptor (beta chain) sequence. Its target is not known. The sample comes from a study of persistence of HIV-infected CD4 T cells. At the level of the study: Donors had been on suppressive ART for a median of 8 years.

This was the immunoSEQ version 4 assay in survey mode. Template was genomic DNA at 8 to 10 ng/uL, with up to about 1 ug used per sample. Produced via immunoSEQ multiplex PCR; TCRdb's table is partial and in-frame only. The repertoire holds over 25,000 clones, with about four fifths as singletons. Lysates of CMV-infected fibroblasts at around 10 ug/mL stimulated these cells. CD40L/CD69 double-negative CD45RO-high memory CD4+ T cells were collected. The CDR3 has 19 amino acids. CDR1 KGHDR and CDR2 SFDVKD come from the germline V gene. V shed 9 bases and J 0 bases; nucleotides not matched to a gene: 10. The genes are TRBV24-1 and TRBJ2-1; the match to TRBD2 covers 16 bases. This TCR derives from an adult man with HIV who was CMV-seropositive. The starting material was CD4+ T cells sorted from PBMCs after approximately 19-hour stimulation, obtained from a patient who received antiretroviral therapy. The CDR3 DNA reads TGTGCCACCCTCCTAACCGGGACTAGCGGGGGGGCCTCCTACAATGAGCAGTTCTTC. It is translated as CATLLTGTSGGASYNEQFF.